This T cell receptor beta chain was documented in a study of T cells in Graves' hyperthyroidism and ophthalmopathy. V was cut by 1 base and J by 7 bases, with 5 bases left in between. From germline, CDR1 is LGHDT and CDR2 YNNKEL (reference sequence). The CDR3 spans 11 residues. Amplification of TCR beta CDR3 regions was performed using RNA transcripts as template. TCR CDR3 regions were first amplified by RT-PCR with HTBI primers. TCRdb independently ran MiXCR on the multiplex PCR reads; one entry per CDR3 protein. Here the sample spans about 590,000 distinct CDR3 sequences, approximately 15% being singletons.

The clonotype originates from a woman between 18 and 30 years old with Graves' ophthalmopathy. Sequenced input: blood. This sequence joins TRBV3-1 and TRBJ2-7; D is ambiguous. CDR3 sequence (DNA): TGTGCCAGCAGCCAAGTTTGGGAGCAGTACTTC. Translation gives CASSQVWEQYF.